This T cell receptor (beta chain) was recorded in a study of blood T cell repertoires in COVID-19. Study-level information: T cells, B-cell-depleted T cells, or PBMCs supplied cDNA or gDNA.

The assay was immunoSEQ multiplex PCR, and TCRdb's table has in-frame clones only and misses some. The sample contains 200,000 to 250,000 clones, more than 70% of which appear only once. The CDR3 spans 15 residues. V was clipped by 6 bases and J by 4 bases; unmatched bases: 7. The V gene's germline CDR1 is SNHLY and CDR2 FYNNEI. Sequenced material: PBMCs or T cells enriched from blood (not recorded which). This TCR was sampled from a middle-aged woman with acute COVID-19. V and J are TRBV2 and TRBJ2-7, with TRBD2 identical over 12 bases. CDR3 in DNA: TGTGCCAGCAGCCAAACTAGCGGGGGGTTTTACGAGCAGTACTTC. Its translation is CASSQTSGGFYEQYF. Supplemented by reference TRBV2 and TRBJ2-7, the full variable domain reads EPEVTQTPSHQVTQMGQEVILRCVPISNHLYFYWYRQILGQKVEFLVSFYNNEISEKSEIFDDQFSVERPDGSNFTLKIRSTKLEDSAMYFCASSQTSGGFYEQYFGPGTRLTVT.